A selection of T cell receptor beta chains follows, all from one sample in a study of spatial heterogeneity in lung cancer. TCRdb called the 5' RACE reads again in MiXCR, with one record for every CDR3 protein. The top ten clones hold about 23% of a sample with approximately 12,000 distinct CDR3 sequences, approximately 4.8% of them seen once. The sample consisted of lung tumor tissue, taken at surgery. These receptors all stem from a male donor with early-stage non-small cell lung cancer. The CDR3 runs from the conserved cysteine through the conserved F or W. A D gene is named only where the DNA matches it firmly. Size values are once, few and many counts, or a class for expanded clones, and some rows have none.

D gene	clone size	J gene	V gene	CDR3 length	CDR3 DNA	CDR3 protein
TRBD1	many	TRBJ2-5	TRBV20-1	14	TGCAGTGCTCCGGACAGGGCCCTCCAAGAGACCCAGTACTTC	CSAPDRALQETQYF
TRBD2	many	TRBJ2-1	TRBV20-1	15	TGCAGTGCTAGAGATGGGCGAGCGGGGGATGGGGAGCAGTTCTTC	CSARDGRAGDGEQFF
TRBD1	-	TRBJ1-2	TRBV4-3	16	TGCGCCAGCAGCCAAGATCTACAGGGGGTATCCTATGGCTACACCTTC	CASSQDLQGVSYGYTF
TRBD1	few	TRBJ2-3	TRBV4-1	15	TGCGCCAGCAGCCAAAAGACAGGGGTTGGAGATACGCAGTATTTT	CASSQKTGVGDTQYF
TRBD1	-	TRBJ2-2	TRBV20-1	16	TGCAGTGCTAGAGATTTTGGACAGGGAAGTCCCGGGGAGCTGTTTTTT	CSARDFGQGSPGELFF
-	many	TRBJ1-2	TRBV5-5	16	TGTGCCAGCAGCTTGGGCTCTTCTCCCCGGGTCGATGGCTACACCTTC	CASSLGSSPRVDGYTF
-	few	TRBJ1-6	TRBV20-1	13	TGCAGTGCTAGAGATACCCTGGATTCACCCCTCCACTTT	CSARDTLDSPLHF
-	few	TRBJ1-2	TRBV29-1	14	TGCAGCGTTGAAGGGGGGGGACCCTTCTATGGCTACACCTTC	CSVEGGGPFYGYTF
-	-	TRBJ1-1	TRBV27	13	TGTGCCAGCAGTTTATCGAGGGGGTCTGAAGCTTTCTTT	CASSLSRGSEAFF
-	many	TRBJ1-1	TRBV10-3	13	TGTGCCATCAGTCTACAGGGATATACTGAAGCTTTCTTT	CAISLQGYTEAFF
-	many	TRBJ2-6	TRBV29-1	14	TGCAGCGTTCCCAAGGGTCCCGGGGCCAACGTCCTGACTTTC	CSVPKGPGANVLTF
-	many	TRBJ1-5	TRBV2	13	TGTGCCAGCAGTGTCAATTTGGATCAGCCCCAGCATTTT	CASSVNLDQPQHF
-	many	TRBJ2-6	TRBV7-2	18	TGTGCCAGCAGCTTAGGCAGGGTGCAAATGGCTGGGGCCAACGTCCTGACTTTC	CASSLGRVQMAGANVLTF
TRBD1	few	TRBJ1-1	TRBV5-1	18	TGCGCCAGCAGCTTGGGCGGCGGGACAGGGGGCCTGGGCACTGAAGCTTTCTTT	CASSLGGGTGGLGTEAFF
TRBD2	many	TRBJ2-1	TRBV5-1	16	TGCGCCAGCAGCTTGCCGACTACCAGCGGGGGGAGTGAGCAGTTCTTC	CASSLPTTSGGSEQFF
-	few	TRBJ1-6	TRBV6-1	15	TGTGCCAGCAGTGAAGCGAGCAGGGGAACTTCACCCCTCCACTTT	CASSEASRGTSPLHF
TRBD1	many	TRBJ1-5	TRBV20-1	14	TGCAGTGCTAGGATACAGGGGATCAATCAGCCCCAGCATTTT	CSARIQGINQPQHF
-	many	TRBJ2-1	TRBV9	16	TGTGCCAGCAGCGTAAGTAGGAAGTCCGTTCCCCATGAGCAGTTCTTC	CASSVSRKSVPHEQFF
TRBD1	-	TRBJ2-5	TRBV20-1	13	TGCAGTGCCTGGGACAGGGCACAAGAGACCCAGTACTTC	CSAWDRAQETQYF
-	many	TRBJ2-5	TRBV5-1	14	TGCGCCAGCAGCTTGGGGGACGCCCAAGAGACCCAGTACTTC	CASSLGDAQETQYF
-	many	TRBJ1-6	TRBV7-2	16	TGTGCCAGCAGCTTAGGAGGGTCCTTTAATAATTCACCCCTCCACTTT	CASSLGGSFNNSPLHF
TRBD1	-	TRBJ2-2	TRBV6-4	16	TGTGCCAGCAGTGACTCGACGGGACAGGGGATCGGGGAGCTGTTTTTT	CASSDSTGQGIGELFF
TRBD1	many	TRBJ1-4	TRBV4-1	16	TGCGCCAGCAGACTCAGTGGACAGGGGGAGAATGAAAAACTGTTTTTT	CASRLSGQGENEKLFF
TRBD1	many	TRBJ1-6	TRBV6-5	15	TGTGCCAGCACTGGACAGGGAAGGAGTAATTCACCCCTCCACTTT	CASTGQGRSNSPLHF
-	medium-sized	TRBJ1-6	TRBV7-2	15	TGTGCCAGCAGCCGTTCCGGAGTATATAATTCACCCCTCCACTTT	CASSRSGVYNSPLHF
-	many	TRBJ2-2	TRBV11-2	12	TGTGCCAGCAGCTCCGGGGACGGGGAGCTGTTTTTT	CASSSGDGELFF
-	many	TRBJ1-3	TRBV5-1	14	TGCGCCAGCAGTTCGGGTGTTTTAGGAAACACCATATATTTT	CASSSGVLGNTIYF
-	many	TRBJ2-5	TRBV21-1	11	TGTGCCAGCAGCGATCCAGAGACCCAGTACTTC	CASSDPETQYF
-	medium-sized	TRBJ1-1	TRBV6-1	16	TGTGCCAGCAGTGAAGGTATCGGAGAAAGGGAGGCTGAAGCTTTCTTT	CASSEGIGEREAEAFF
-	many	TRBJ2-7	TRBV20-1	15	TGCAGTGCTTTTGCTGTTTCAGGGTTGTTAGGTGAGCAGTACTTC	CSAFAVSGLLGEQYF
-	many	TRBJ1-5	TRBV6-1	16	TGTGCCAGCAGTGAAACGAGGGTATATAGCAATCAGCCCCAGCATTTT	CASSETRVYSNQPQHF
-	-	TRBJ1-1	TRBV7-9	18	TGTGCCAGCAGCTCCACACTAGGGCGCAGGGTCCCTAACACTGAAGCTTTCTTT	CASSSTLGRRVPNTEAFF
-	many	TRBJ1-5	TRBV20-1	14	TGCAGTGCTAGAGGAAGGGGGTACAATCAGCCCCAGCATTTT	CSARGRGYNQPQHF
-	many	TRBJ1-5	TRBV4-1	15	TGCGCCAGCAGCCAAAGTGGGCATAGCAATCAGCCCCAGCATTTT	CASSQSGHSNQPQHF
TRBD2	many	TRBJ2-2	TRBV11-2	20	TGTGCCAGCAGCTTAACCCCCACTAGCGGGGTCTACGGTGGCACCGGGGAGCTGTTTTTT	CASSLTPTSGVYGGTGELFF
-	many	TRBJ1-2	TRBV4-3	15	TGCGCCAGCAGCCAAGAGTGGCGAGTACTCTATGGCTACACCTTC	CASSQEWRVLYGYTF
-	many	TRBJ2-3	TRBV7-2	13	TGTGCCAGCAGCAAACAAGGGGCGGATACGCAGTATTTT	CASSKQGADTQYF
TRBD2	many	TRBJ2-2	TRBV4-1	16	TGCGCCAGCAGCGCGACTAGCGGGATTTACACCGGGGAGCTGTTTTTT	CASSATSGIYTGELFF
-	many	TRBJ2-3	TRBV13	12	TGTGCCAGCAGCTTAGGCCTTGATACGCAGTATTTT	CASSLGLDTQYF